This T cell receptor (beta chain) emerged from a study of blood T cell repertoires in COVID-19. About the research overall: Whether acute or convalescent, the COVID-19 samples came from the United States, Italy and Spain.

In the authors' methods: Nucleated cell number was recorded as an estimate derived from reference gene primer amplification. The table came from immunoSEQ multiplex PCR; TCRdb's copy has only in-frame clones and leaves some out. V, J and clone size are taken as reported in that table, and D and trimming were inferred from the DNA itself. The sample has roughly 300,000 clones; around 84% are singletons. V lost 3 bases, J lost 3 bases, and 15 bases lay in between. Germline CDR1 is LNHDA and CDR2 is SQIVND (reference sequence). This CDR3 contains 15 residues. The chain uses TRBV19 and TRBJ2-7; perhaps TRBD2 as D (5 bases). The sequenced sample was PBMCs or T cells enriched from blood (not recorded which). This TCR was sampled from a woman aged 45-65 years who had recovered from COVID-19. The DNA for the CDR3 is TGTGCCAGTAGTATGGAGGTGAGAATCGGCTACGAGCAGTACTTC. Its translation is CASSMEVRIGYEQYF.